The 31 T cell receptor beta chains in this list originate from one sample, sequenced in a study of OX40 agonist ivuxolimab in advanced cancers. TCRdb's table, derived via immunoSEQ multiplex PCR, lists solely in-frame clones and lacks some. Here the sample spans some 16,000 clones, roughly three quarters being singletons. This sample comprised CD4+ or CD8+ T cells sorted from blood, obtained in a trial of the OX40 agonist ivuxolimab. These receptors originate from an adult with an advanced solid tumor such as melanoma, head and neck, liver or kidney cancer.

About this clone: At one boundary the junction diverges from the germline segment, which might be a read error. The rearrangement joins TRBV5-1 to TRBJ2-7; a weak D match, TRBD2 (6 bases). The CDR3 is 12 amino acids. CDR1 and CDR2 (germline): SGHRS, YFSETQ. The DNA for the CDR3 is TGCGCCAGCAGCTTGGATGGGACTCTAAACGTCTTC. Translation: CASSLDGTLNVF.

The chain's CDR3 is CASSDRTGGDYGYTF. CDR3 in DNA: TGTGCCAGCAGTGATCGAACAGGGGGCGACTATGGCTACACCTTC. This chain links TRBV25-1 with TRBJ1-2, with 9 bases fitting TRBD1. The J segment lost 3 bases and the V segment lost 3 bases, leaving 5 bases of the junction unmatched. Germline V gene sequence: CDR1 MGHDK, CDR2 SYGVNS. CDR3 length: 15 residues.

CDR3 nucleotide sequence: TGCGCCAGCAGCTTGGCCCACGGGAGTAAGGACGAGCAGTACTTC. Protein sequence: CASSLAHGSKDEQYF. The chain couples TRBV5-1 to TRBJ2-7; a weak D match, TRBD2 (6 bases). CDR1 SGHRS and CDR2 YFSETQ come from the germline V gene. CDR3 length equals 15 residues. Trimming left V 0 bases short and J 5 bases short, with 15 bases between.

This clone has only a few counts. J is TRBJ2-1 and V is TRBV2; D remains unclear. The germline V gene has CDR1 SNHLY and CDR2 FYNNEI. The CDR3 totals 12 residues. Trimming removed 7 bases at V and 8 bases at J, with 12 bases between. CDR3 region: CASTRLSDEQFF. The CDR3 DNA is TGTGCCAGCACTCGCTTGAGTGATGAGCAGTTCTTC. Full variable domain (remainder filled in from reference TRBV2 and TRBJ2-1): EPEVTQTPSHQVTQMGQEVILRCVPISNHLYFYWYRQILGQKVEFLVSFYNNEISEKSEIFDDQFSVERPDGSNFTLKIRSTKLEDSAMYFCASTRLSDEQFFGPGTRLTVL.

CDR3: CASGLGNTEAFF. In DNA, the CDR3 is TGTGCCAGCGGTCTGGGGAACACTGAAGCTTTCTTT. The V and J genes are TRBV2 and TRBJ1-1, with no clear D. The V and J ends lost 8 bases and 1 base respectively, with 8 bases between them. This CDR3 contains 12 residues. Germline-derived CDR1 and CDR2 are SNHLY and FYNNEI. The entire variable domain, with the rest obtained from reference TRBV2 and TRBJ1-1, is as follows: EPEVTQTPSHQVTQMGQEVILRCVPISNHLYFYWYRQILGQKVEFLVSFYNNEISEKSEIFDDQFSVERPDGSNFTLKIRSTKLEDSAMYFCASGLGNTEAFFGQGTRLTVV.

CDR3: CASSLEGGATNEKLFF. In nucleotides, the CDR3 is TGTGCCAGCAGCTTGGAAGGGGGCGCGACTAATGAAAAACTGTTTTTT. This rearrangement joins TRBV5-4 to TRBJ1-4; 7 bases match TRBD1. V lost 0 bases to trimming and J lost 2 bases; unmatched junction nucleotides: 4. The CDR3 is 16 residues long. Germline V CDR1 and CDR2: SGHNT, YYREEE (reference sequence).

This clone is medium-sized by share. The chain uses TRBV19 and TRBJ2-3, with D perhaps matching TRBD2 (5 bases). The CDR3 extends over 15 amino acids. Germline-derived CDR1 and CDR2 are LNHDA and SQIVND (reference sequence). V lost 2 bases to trimming and J lost 4 bases, with 13 bases between them. CDR3: CASSISLAVPDTQYF. The CDR3 coding sequence is TGTGCCAGTAGTATAAGCCTAGCCGTGCCAGATACGCAGTATTTT.

The J gene is TRBJ1-1, the V gene TRBV28; TRBD1 matches 9 bases. Per the germline V gene, CDR1 is MDHEN and CDR2 is SYDVKM. V lost 5 bases and J lost 4; bases outside the gene matches: 5. The CDR3 extends over 14 amino acids. CDR3 coding DNA: TGTGCCAGCAGTATACAGGGGGCAGGCACTGAAGCTTTCTTT. Translating gives CASSIQGAGTEAFF.

The V and J genes are TRBV13 and TRBJ2-7, with 11 positions matching TRBD1. The CDR3 totals 14 residues. The germline V gene encodes CDR1 PRHDT and CDR2 FYEKMQ (reference sequence). V was clipped by 4 bases and J by 6 bases; unmatched bases: 5. The chain's CDR3 is CASSSGQGAVEQYF. For the CDR3, the DNA is TGTGCCAGCAGCTCCGGACAGGGGGCGGTCGAGCAGTACTTC.

The gene calls are TRBV11-2 and TRBJ1-1; D is uncertain. Germline V lookup: CDR1 SGHAT, CDR2 FQNNGV. V was cut by 1 base and J by 5 bases, with 5 bases left in between. This CDR3 spans 12 amino acids. The CDR3 DNA is TGTGCCAGCAGCTTAGGGAGGACTGAAGCTTTCTTT. This translates into CASSLGRTEAFF.

The chain carries TRBV9 and TRBJ1-2; TRBD1 matches at 7 bases. CDR1 SGDLS and CDR2 YYNGEE come from the germline V gene. The CDR3 sequence is 16 residues long. With 3 bases clipped from V and 8 bases from J, the junction kept 16 bases outside the gene matches. The DNA for the CDR3 is TGTGCCAGCAGCGCCCACTCCGGACAGGTCGGCGTGGGCTACACCTTC. Translated, it gives CASSAHSGQVGVGYTF.

This clone was counted only a few times. The gene calls are TRBV27 and TRBJ2-1; D unresolved. Trimming took off 3 bases at V and 4 bases at J, with 1 base between the two ends. In germline, CDR1 is MNHEY, CDR2 SMNVEV (reference sequence). The length of the CDR3 is 11 residues. The CDR3 region has the DNA TGTGCCAGCAGTTTTTACAATGAGCAGTTCTTC. Protein sequence: CASSFYNEQFF.

The chain is built from TRBV7-9 and TRBJ2-1, with TRBD2 matching 10 bases. Germline trimming cut 6 bases from V and 8 bases from J; bases unmatched to any gene: 4. The CDR3 consists of 13 residues. Germline CDR1 and CDR2: SEHNR and FQNEAQ (reference sequence). CDR3 residues: CASRAGGMDEQFF. The CDR3 nucleotides are TGTGCCAGCAGAGCGGGAGGGATGGATGAGCAGTTCTTC.

V is TRBV27 and J is TRBJ2-7, with D uncertain. This CDR3 has 16 residues. The V and J ends lost 2 bases and 3 bases respectively, with 17 bases between them. Germline-derived CDR1 and CDR2 are MNHEY and SMNVEV (reference sequence). The CDR3 loop is CASSLTPLRPYYEQYF. The CDR3 DNA sequence: TGTGCCAGCAGTTTAACCCCCCTGCGGCCTTACTACGAGCAGTACTTC.

The rearrangement joins TRBV6-1 to TRBJ1-1; D perhaps matches TRBD1 (5 bases). CDR3 length: 14 residues. Germline loops: CDR1 MNHNS, CDR2 SASEGT. V lost 6 bases and J lost 1, with 12 bases in between. The CDR3 DNA reads as TGTGCCAGCAGCCTCGCGGGGCGGAACACTGAAGCTTTCTTT. It is translated as CASSLAGRNTEAFF.

This clone was seen only a few times. The genes are TRBV28 and TRBJ1-5; 10 bases fit TRBD1. Germline-derived CDR1 and CDR2 are MDHEN and SYDVKM. The CDR3 totals 13 residues. V lost 6 bases to trimming and J lost 9 bases; unmatched junction nucleotides: 5. The CDR3 DNA reads TGTGCCAGCAGCTGGGACAGGGGAGGGCCCCAGCATTTT. This encodes CASSWDRGGPQHF.

The V and J genes are TRBV7-3 and TRBJ2-2; D not resolved. Germline CDR1 is SGHTA and CDR2 is FQGTGA. This CDR3 spans 11 amino acids. Trimming took 6 bases from V and 2 from J, leaving 1 base between them. The CDR3 DNA follows: TGTGCCAGCAGAAACACCGGGGAGCTGTTTTTT. Amino acid sequence: CASRNTGELFF. Looking up the rest from reference TRBV7-3 and TRBJ2-2 gives the full variable domain: GAGVSQTPSNKVTEKGKYVELRCDPISGHTALYWYRQSLGQGPEFLIYFQGTGAADDSGLPNDRFFAVRPEGSVSTLKIQRTERGDSAVYLCASRNTGELFFGEGSRLTVL.

The rearrangement joins TRBV5-4 to TRBJ1-2; unclear D gene. The CDR3 is 14 residues long. V lost 2 bases and J lost 5, with 13 bases in between. Per germline, CDR1 SGHNT and CDR2 YYREEE (reference sequence). The CDR3 nucleotides read TGTGCCAGCAGCTTCTCGACGGGCGCGTATGGCTACACCTTC. Its translation: CASSFSTGAYGYTF.

The chain links TRBV7-9 to TRBJ2-1, with 11 positions matching TRBD2. CDR1 is SEHNR and CDR2 is FQNEAQ in the germline V gene (reference sequence). The trim removed 10 bases at V and 7 bases at J, leaving 12 bases unmatched. The length of the CDR3 is 15 residues. This CDR3 is CATLNRASGRNEQFF. As DNA, the CDR3 is TGTGCCACTCTTAACCGGGCTAGCGGGAGGAATGAGCAGTTCTTC.

V is TRBV7-9 and J is TRBJ2-1, with TRBD2 matching 10 bases. Germline assignment: CDR1 SEHNR and CDR2 FQNEAQ (reference sequence). V dropped 4 bases and J dropped 4; count of bases not matched to a gene: 4. CDR3 size: 15 residues. The CDR3 reads CASSSQAGGYNEQFF. CDR3 nucleotides: TGTGCCAGCAGCTCGCAAGCGGGGGGGTACAATGAGCAGTTCTTC.

The chain recombines TRBV6-1 with TRBJ2-5, with 12 nucleotides matching TRBD2. The CDR3 totals 16 residues. The J segment lost 3 bases and the V segment lost 1 base, leaving 3 bases of the junction unmatched. Germline V gives CDR1 MNHNS, CDR2 SASEGT. Here the CDR3 DNA reads TGTGCCAGCAGTGAAGTGAGACTAGCGGGAGAAGAGACCCAGTACTTC. This encodes CASSEVRLAGEETQYF.

This clone showed up just once. The J gene is TRBJ1-5, the V gene TRBV28, with D tentatively TRBD1 (5 bases). The germline V gene encodes CDR1 MDHEN and CDR2 SYDVKM. The CDR3 loop spans 14 amino acids. V was cut by 7 bases and J by 7 bases, with 17 bases left in between. This chain's CDR3 is CASTFGGAGQPQHF. The CDR3 region has the DNA TGTGCCAGCACCTTCGGAGGGGCTGGACAGCCCCAGCATTTT.

This clone was observed once. V is TRBV27 and J is TRBJ2-7; the D gene is possibly TRBD2 (5 bases). Germline V CDR1 and CDR2: MNHEY, SMNVEV (reference sequence). V lost 2 bases to trimming and J lost 3 bases, with 14 bases between them. The CDR3 length is 15 residues. The CDR3 loop reads CASSLEVGVGYEQYF. In DNA form, the CDR3 reads TGTGCCAGCAGTTTAGAGGTGGGAGTTGGCTACGAGCAGTACTTC.

The J gene is TRBJ1-4, the V gene TRBV7-9; D gene uncertain. This CDR3 is built from 14 residues. Germline V lookup: CDR1 SEHNR, CDR2 FQNEAQ (reference sequence). V was cut by 5 bases and J by 7 bases, with 14 bases left in between. CDR3 amino acids: CASSQSASPEKLFF. CDR3 bases: TGTGCCAGCAGCCAGTCGGCTTCCCCTGAAAAACTGTTTTTT.

The gene calls are TRBV2 and TRBJ2-3; D ambiguous. Between the trimmed V and J ends, which lost 1 base and 0 bases, there was a span of 8 bases. The CDR3 length is 15 residues. CDR1 and CDR2 (germline): SNHLY, FYNNEI. CDR3 nucleotides: TGTGCCAGCAGTGAAGGGACGGCTAGCACAGATACGCAGTATTTT. This sequence encodes CASSEGTASTDTQYF.

In DNA, the CDR3 is TGTGCCAGCAGTTTGTCAGAGACCCAGTACTTC. Translation gives CASSLSETQYF. The V call is TRBV28, the J call TRBJ2-5, with D uncertain. Per germline, CDR1 MDHEN and CDR2 SYDVKM. CDR3 length equals 11 residues. The germline V and J ends were trimmed by 3 bases and 4 bases, with 3 bases remaining between them.

The rearrangement joins TRBV4-2 to TRBJ2-2; D unclear. V gave up 0 bases and J gave up 6 bases, with 8 bases separating them. The CDR3 is 14 amino acids. Germline lookup yields CDR1 LGHNA and CDR2 YNFKEQ. Here the CDR3 reads CASSQDSGPGELFF. The CDR3 coding sequence is TGTGCCAGCAGCCAAGATTCGGGTCCCGGGGAGCTGTTTTTT.

V and J are TRBV29-1 and TRBJ2-1; D not resolved. The V end lost 7 bases, the J end lost 6 bases, and 13 bases lay between the germline ends. This CDR3 has 12 amino acids. CDR1 and CDR2 (germline): SQVTM, ANQGSEA. CDR3 sequence reads: CSGTKSFNEQFF. The DNA for the CDR3 is TGCAGCGGGACGAAGTCGTTCAATGAGCAGTTCTTC.

Written as DNA, the CDR3 is TGTGCCAGCAGCTTAAATGGAGGGGCGGTCACTGAAGCTTTCTTT. Translated, it gives CASSLNGGAVTEAFF. V and J are TRBV7-3 and TRBJ1-1, with D perhaps matching TRBD1 (5 bases). CDR1 is SGHTA, CDR2 FQGTGA, per germline. The CDR3 sequence is 15 residues long. Trimming left V 1 base short and J 4 bases short, with 13 bases between.

V and J are TRBV4-2 and TRBJ2-7; perhaps TRBD1 as D (6 bases). The CDR3 has 13 amino acids. Germline V gene sequence: CDR1 LGHNA, CDR2 YNFKEQ. V was clipped by 5 bases and J by 3 bases, with 11 bases between them. The CDR3 protein is CASSGGRGYEQYF. CDR3 DNA: TGTGCCAGCAGCGGGGGCAGGGGCTACGAGCAGTACTTC.

This rearrangement joins TRBV29-1 to TRBJ1-3; D may be TRBD1 (5 bases). Germline V gene lookup returns CDR1 SQVTM and CDR2 ANQGSEA. The germline V and J ends were trimmed by 7 bases and 6 bases, with 16 bases remaining between them. This CDR3 is built from 13 residues. The CDR3 DNA reads as TGCAGCGCAATTGGGGGTTTGCCAAACACCATATATTTT. It specifies CSAIGGLPNTIYF.